Following are 10 T cell receptor beta chains from one sample sequenced in a study of blood T cell repertoires in COVID-19. The protocol was immunoSEQ multiplex PCR, while the TCRdb copy is restricted to in-frame clones and leaves out a portion. The table lists 250,000 or so clones, around 88% of them singletons, with 2% to 2.5% in the top ten. The specimen was PBMCs or T cells enriched from blood (not recorded which). All receptors come from a woman in her 40s with acute COVID-19.

The chain links TRBV18 to TRBJ1-2; D gene unclear. V was clipped by 4 bases and J by 8 bases, with 14 bases between them. The CDR3 sequence is 13 residues long. The germline CDR1 and CDR2 sequences are KGHSH and LQKENI. CDR3 bases: TGTGCCAGCTCACAGGAGGAGGGTTGGGGCTACACCTTC. Translation gives CASSQEEGWGYTF.

The chain combines TRBV5-1 with TRBJ2-5; D is unresolved. The CDR3 loop spans 14 amino acids. V shed 0 bases and J shed 2 bases, with 8 bases lying between them. Germline V gene lookup returns CDR1 SGHRS and CDR2 YFSETQ. The CDR3 here is CASSLGEAQETQYF. In DNA, the CDR3 is TGCGCCAGCAGCTTGGGCGAGGCACAAGAGACCCAGTACTTC. Combining the CDR3 with reference TRBV5-1 and TRBJ2-5 gives the whole variable domain KAGVTQTPRYLIKTRGQQVTLSCSPISGHRSVSWYQQTPGQGLQFLFEYFSETQRNKGNFPGRFSGRQFSNSRSEMNVSTLELGDSALYLCASSLGEAQETQYFGPGTRLLVL.

This clone was counted a few times. This chain connects TRBV10-3 to TRBJ1-1; the D is unclear. Between the trimmed V and J ends, which lost 2 bases and 0 bases, there was a span of 10 bases. The CDR3 is made up of 15 amino acids. Germline V CDR1 and CDR2: ENHRY, SYGVKD. The CDR3 protein is CAISEHLTMNTEAFF. In DNA, the CDR3 is TGTGCCATCAGTGAGCACCTCACTATGAACACTGAAGCTTTCTTT.

This rearrangement joins TRBV3-1 (or the pseudogene TRBV3-2) to TRBJ1-3; 8 nucleotides align to TRBD1. Per the germline V gene, CDR1 is LGHDT and CDR2 is YNNKEL (reference sequence). The CDR3 is 14 amino acids. Unmatched junction bases numbered 6, after V lost 4 bases and J lost 7 bases. CDR3 nucleotides: TGTGCCAGCAGCCCCGGACAGGGCTGGAACACCATATATTTT. Translation: CASSPGQGWNTIYF.

The chain uses TRBV24-1 and TRBJ1-2; tentative D call: TRBD1 (5 bases). Germline lookup yields CDR1 KGHDR and CDR2 SFDVKD. Trimming left V 5 bases short and J 3 bases short, with 18 bases between. This CDR3 region has 16 residues. Here the CDR3 DNA reads TGTGCCACCAGTGCCCCGCCCGACAGTGTGGACTATGGCTACACCTTC. Translated, it gives CATSAPPDSVDYGYTF.

The chain has TRBV7-8 and TRBJ1-1; 10 positions agree with TRBD1. There are 21 residues in the CDR3. Germline V gene sequence: CDR1 SGHVS, CDR2 FQNEAQ. After removal of 1 base from V and 1 base from J, the junction contained 18 bases not matched to a gene. The CDR3 protein is CASSLVLTGGGRNRRNTEAFF. As DNA, the CDR3 is TGTGCCAGCAGCTTAGTCTTGACAGGGGGCGGGAGGAACAGGCGGAACACTGAAGCTTTCTTT. Together with reference TRBV7-8 and TRBJ1-1, the CDR3 gives the full variable domain: GAGVSQSPRYKVAKRGQDVALRCDPISGHVSLFWYQQALGQGPEFLTYFQNEAQLDKSGLPSDRFFAERPEGSVSTLKIQRTQQEDSAVYLCASSLVLTGGGRNRRNTEAFFGQGTRLTVV.

The chain uses TRBV6-2 or TRBV6-3 and TRBJ2-3; the match to TRBD1 covers 9 bases. This CDR3 has 15 residues. The trim removed 3 bases at V and 5 bases at J, leaving 6 bases unmatched. Germline V gene sequence: CDR1 MNHEY, CDR2 SVGEGT. This CDR3 is CASSYGQGSGDTQYF. CDR3 in DNA: TGTGCCAGCAGTTATGGACAGGGGTCGGGAGATACGCAGTATTTT.

CDR3 sequence reads: CASSLRAGGLGETQYF. For the CDR3, the DNA is TGTGCCAGCAGCTTACGGGCAGGGGGCCTAGGGGAGACCCAGTACTTC. This chain joins TRBV7-9 and TRBJ2-5; 8 positions agree with TRBD1. The CDR3 is made up of 16 amino acids. Germline V gene sequence: CDR1 SEHNR, CDR2 FQNEAQ (reference sequence). With 2 bases clipped from V and 5 bases from J, the junction kept 10 bases outside the gene matches. The variable domain in full, with the rest retrieved from reference TRBV7-9 and TRBJ2-5, is DTGVSQNPRHKITKRGQNVTFRCDPISEHNRLYWYRQTLGQGPEFLTYFQNEAQLEKSRLLSDRFSAERPKGSFSTLEIQRTEQGDSAMYLCASSLRAGGLGETQYFGPGTRLLVL.

J is TRBJ1-2 and V is TRBV2; 10 bases fit TRBD1. This CDR3 contains 13 residues. The trim removed 7 bases at V and 9 bases at J, leaving 8 bases unmatched. Germline CDR1 is SNHLY and CDR2 is FYNNEI. CDR3 coding DNA: TGTGCCAGCACCGAGGACAGGGGGATTAGCTACACCTTC. This gives the protein CASTEDRGISYTF.

The genes are TRBV4-1 and TRBJ1-2, with D hard to call. CDR1 and CDR2 (germline): MGHRA, YSYEKL. CDR3 size: 13 residues. Trimming took 0 bases from V and 2 from J, leaving 4 bases between them. CDR3 nucleotide sequence: TGCGCCAGCAGCCAAGAACAGAACTATGGCTACACCTTC. Its protein is CASSQEQNYGYTF.